The 24 T cell receptor beta chains reported below all come from one sample, sequenced in a study of Ad26.COV2.S vaccination and SARS-CoV-2 variants. TCRdb keeps only in-frame clones here, not all; method: immunoSEQ multiplex PCR. The sample lists 180,000 or so clones, roughly 89% occurring once. Sequencing used peripheral blood, obtained after recovery from COVID-19. Receptors originate from a human donor who had recovered from COVID-19.

Remarks on this clone: One end of the junction does not line up with germline, which may come from a read error. This chain joins TRBV7-2 and TRBJ2-7; 8 bases are a match to TRBD1. Germline values: CDR1 SGHTA, CDR2 FQGNSA. The CDR3 extends over 15 amino acids. The CDR3 sequence is CASSLGGTGVYEQCF. In DNA form, the CDR3 reads TGTGCCAGCAGCTTAGGTGGGACAGGAGTTTACGAGCAGTGCTTC.

This sequence joins TRBV5-6 and TRBJ2-1; 9 nucleotides agree with TRBD1. CDR1 SGHDT and CDR2 YYEEEE come from the germline V gene. V shed 5 bases and J 4 bases; nucleotides not matched to a gene: 7. CDR3 size: 15 residues. The CDR3 sequence is CASRTTGGRYNEQFF. The CDR3 DNA reads as TGTGCCAGCAGAACTACAGGGGGCCGGTACAATGAGCAGTTCTTC.

CDR3 protein: CAWREETQYF. CDR3 DNA: TGTGCCTGGAGGGAAGAGACCCAGTACTTC. The chain employs TRBV30 and TRBJ2-5, with D hard to call. CDR1 is GTSNPN and CDR2 is SVGIG in the germline V gene (reference sequence). The CDR3 is made up of 10 amino acids. The V end was cut by 3 bases, the J end by 3 bases, with 2 bases between.

The chain couples TRBV5-6 to TRBJ1-1, with TRBD1 as a possible D gene (6 bases). This CDR3 comprises 16 residues. Looked up from germline, CDR1 is SGHDT and CDR2 is YYEEEE. V lost 1 base and J lost 1, with 14 bases in between. CDR3 in DNA: TGTGCCAGCAGCTTGCTAGGAGGGGGACGGAACACTGAAGCTTTCTTT. Its translation is CASSLLGGGRNTEAFF.

The chain has TRBV6-5 and TRBJ2-3; 8 nucleotides match TRBD1. Germline V gives CDR1 MNHEY, CDR2 SVGAGI. Trimming took 5 bases from V and 14 from J; bases not matched to a gene: 9. The CDR3 covers 12 residues. CDR3: CASSPRTGQGYF. CDR3 bases: TGTGCCAGCAGTCCTCGGACAGGGCAGGGGTATTTT.

The genes are TRBV6-5 and TRBJ2-5; D is uncertain. The CDR3 runs 13 residues. Germline assignment: CDR1 MNHEY and CDR2 SVGAGI. Trimming took 1 base from V and 2 from J, leaving 5 bases between them. CDR3 DNA sequence: TGTGCCAGCAGTTACTTCGGGCAAGAGACCCAGTACTTC. As protein: CASSYFGQETQYF.

The chain combines TRBV10-3 with TRBJ1-3; D is possibly TRBD1 (5 bases). Germline loops: CDR1 ENHRY, CDR2 SYGVKD. The V gene lost 4 bases and the J gene lost 4 bases, with 14 bases spanning the gap. The CDR3 consists of 15 residues. CDR3 region: CAISADTRTGNTIYF. The CDR3 nucleotides are TGTGCCATCAGTGCGGACACAAGGACCGGAAACACCATATATTTT.

The chain uses TRBV19 and TRBJ2-3; TRBD1 might be the D (6 bases). The CDR3 totals 14 residues. With 2 bases removed from V and 5 bases from J, the gap between germline ends came to 11 bases. CDR1 and CDR2 from the germline V gene are LNHDA and SQIVND (reference sequence). The CDR3 spells CASSITRGQDTQYF. The CDR3 nucleotides read TGTGCCAGTAGTATAACCAGGGGTCAAGATACGCAGTATTTT. The complete variable domain, with remaining parts taken from reference TRBV19 and TRBJ2-3, reads DGGITQSPKYLFRKEGQNVTLSCEQNLNHDAMYWYRQDPGQGLRLIYYSQIVNDFQKGDIAEGYSVSREKKESFPLTVTSAQKNPTAFYLCASSITRGQDTQYFGPGTRLTVL.

The genes are TRBV2 and TRBJ2-1; D call uncertain. Germline V CDR1 and CDR2: SNHLY, FYNNEI. The CDR3 is made up of 14 amino acids. Trimming took 6 bases from V and 9 from J, leaving 18 bases between them. Written as DNA, the CDR3 is TGTGCCAGCAGAGTTTGGTCGCTGGATAGTGAGCAGTTCTTC. Amino acids: CASRVWSLDSEQFF.

This clone showed up just a few times. The CDR3, as DNA: TGTGCCAGCAGCCCCACAATGGGGAGCAATCAGCCCCAGCATTTT. Translation: CASSPTMGSNQPQHF. The chain recombines TRBV11-2 with TRBJ1-5, with D hard to call. With 5 bases removed from V and 1 base from J, the gap between germline ends came to 12 bases. CDR3 length: 15 residues. Per the germline V gene, CDR1 is SGHAT and CDR2 is FQNNGV.

The table lists this clone with a count of one. The V and J genes are TRBV4-2 and TRBJ2-7; 7 bases align to TRBD1. Germline assignment: CDR1 LGHNA and CDR2 YNFKEQ. J gave up 5 bases and V 3 bases, and 4 bases lay outside the gene matches. This CDR3 region has 13 residues. CDR3 coding DNA: TGTGCCAGCAGCCAGCCCACAGGGGACGAGCAGTACTTC. This translates into CASSQPTGDEQYF.

This clone was counted between two and nine times. V is TRBV12-2 and J is TRBJ2-3; the table's TRBD1 call for D was not verified on the DNA. TRBV12-2 is a pseudogene segment. This CDR3 region has 14 residues. The CDR3 protein is CASHRGQSTDTQYF. In DNA, the CDR3 is TGTGCAAGTCATCGGGGACAGAGCACAGATACGCAGTATTTT.

V usage is TRBV27 and J usage is TRBJ1-5; D uncertain. Between the trimmed V and J ends, which lost 5 bases and 3 bases, there was a span of 11 bases. CDR1 and CDR2 (germline): MNHEY, SMNVEV (reference sequence). CDR3 length equals 14 residues. The CDR3 is CASSPVSDNQPQHF. CDR3 nucleotide sequence: TGTGCCAGCAGTCCCGTTTCCGACAATCAGCCCCAGCATTTT.

A single count supports this clone. J is TRBJ1-4 and V is TRBV28; TRBD1 matches 7 bases. The CDR3 spans 14 residues. The V segment lost 1 base and the J segment 6 bases; nucleotides outside the gene matches: 2. Per germline, CDR1 MDHEN and CDR2 SYDVKM. CDR3 loop: CASSLFQGDEKLFF. The CDR3 coding sequence is TGTGCCAGCAGTTTATTCCAGGGGGATGAAAAACTGTTTTTT.

The chain carries TRBV9 and TRBJ2-7, with TRBD2 matching 13 bases. Trimming took 2 bases from V and 2 from J; bases not matched to a gene: 1. Germline V gene data show CDR1 as SGDLS and CDR2 as YYNGEE. The CDR3 runs to 15 residues. The CDR3 loop is CASSVTSGGAYEQYF. The DNA of the CDR3 is TGTGCCAGCAGCGTCACTAGCGGGGGGGCCTACGAGCAGTACTTC.

The chain links TRBV27 to TRBJ1-5, with D possibly being TRBD1 (5 bases). Germline V gives CDR1 MNHEY, CDR2 SMNVEV (reference sequence). V lost 2 bases, J lost 6 bases, and 11 bases lay in between. The CDR3 is 14 amino acids. DNA of the CDR3: TGTGCCAGCAGTTTAAGGGGTACAGGTCAGCCCCAGCATTTT. This translates into CASSLRGTGQPQHF.

This clone has only one observation. V gene TRBV6-5 combines with J gene TRBJ2-2; possible D gene TRBD1, 5 bases. The ends were cut back, 2 bases at V and 0 bases at J, with 10 bases in the middle. CDR3 length: 16 residues. Germline CDR1 reads MNHEY; CDR2 reads SVGAGI. The CDR3 is CASSYEGAPNTGELFF. CDR3 nucleotides: TGTGCCAGCAGTTACGAAGGGGCCCCGAACACCGGGGAGCTGTTTTTT.

CDR3 sequence: CASSLWVDPSGSEEFF. CDR3 coding DNA: TGTGCCAGCAGCTTATGGGTAGACCCGAGCGGAAGTGAGGAATTCTTC. The V gene is TRBV11-2, the J gene TRBJ2-1, with D possibly TRBD2 on 5 matching bases. V was trimmed by 2 bases and J by 16 bases, leaving 27 bases between them. Germline lookup yields CDR1 SGHAT and CDR2 FQNNGV. The CDR3 is made up of 16 amino acids.

V and J are TRBV7-2 and TRBJ2-1; D perhaps matches TRBD2 (7 bases). The CDR3 covers 14 residues. The V and J ends lost 0 bases and 6 bases respectively, with 9 bases between them. From germline, CDR1 is SGHTA and CDR2 FQGNSA. The CDR3 loop reads CASSLAGGRNEQFF. The CDR3 coding sequence is TGTGCCAGCAGCTTAGCGGGGGGGCGCAATGAGCAGTTCTTC.

This chain connects TRBV4-1 to TRBJ1-1, with D perhaps matching TRBD1 (6 bases). Trimming pared 4 bases from V and 4 bases from J, leaving 13 bases between. CDR1 MGHRA and CDR2 YSYEKL come from the germline V gene. The CDR3 extends over 14 amino acids. CDR3: CASSRTEGGTEAFF. In DNA form, the CDR3 reads TGCGCCAGCAGCCGGACAGAGGGCGGCACTGAAGCTTTCTTT.

V usage is TRBV13 and J usage is TRBJ2-3; no firm D call. Germline loops: CDR1 PRHDT, CDR2 FYEKMQ (reference sequence). Trimming shortened V by 2 bases and J by 11 bases, and 17 bases separated the two germline ends. The CDR3 spans 14 residues. As DNA, the CDR3 is TGTGCCAGCAGCTTACAAGGCTCCCCAGTGAGGCAGTATTTT. Translation: CASSLQGSPVRQYF.

The V and J genes are TRBV9 and TRBJ2-1; the D gene could be TRBD1 or TRBD2 (5 bases each). Trimming shortened V by 1 base and J by 1 base, and 6 bases separated the two germline ends. Germline-derived CDR1 and CDR2 are SGDLS and YYNGEE. This CDR3 comprises 14 residues. This CDR3 is CASSVWGSYNEQFF. In DNA form, the CDR3 reads TGTGCCAGCAGCGTATGGGGGTCCTACAATGAGCAGTTCTTC.

The rearrangement links TRBV6-5 to TRBJ1-4; the D is unclear. In germline, CDR1 is MNHEY, CDR2 SVGAGI. The CDR3 sequence is 13 residues long. Trimming removed 8 bases from V and 7 bases from J, with 14 bases in between. CDR3: CASLRQPLEKLFF. CDR3 coding DNA: TGTGCCAGCTTGCGCCAGCCCCTTGAAAAACTGTTTTTT.

V gene TRBV6-5 combines with J gene TRBJ1-5, with D possibly being TRBD1 (6 bases). Trimming took off 4 bases at V and 1 base at J, with 14 bases between the two ends. The CDR3 spans 16 residues. CDR1 is MNHEY and CDR2 is SVGAGI in the germline V gene. CDR3 in amino acids: CASSSQGGISNQPQHF. The CDR3 DNA sequence: TGTGCCAGCAGTTCACAGGGTGGAATCAGCAATCAGCCCCAGCATTTT.